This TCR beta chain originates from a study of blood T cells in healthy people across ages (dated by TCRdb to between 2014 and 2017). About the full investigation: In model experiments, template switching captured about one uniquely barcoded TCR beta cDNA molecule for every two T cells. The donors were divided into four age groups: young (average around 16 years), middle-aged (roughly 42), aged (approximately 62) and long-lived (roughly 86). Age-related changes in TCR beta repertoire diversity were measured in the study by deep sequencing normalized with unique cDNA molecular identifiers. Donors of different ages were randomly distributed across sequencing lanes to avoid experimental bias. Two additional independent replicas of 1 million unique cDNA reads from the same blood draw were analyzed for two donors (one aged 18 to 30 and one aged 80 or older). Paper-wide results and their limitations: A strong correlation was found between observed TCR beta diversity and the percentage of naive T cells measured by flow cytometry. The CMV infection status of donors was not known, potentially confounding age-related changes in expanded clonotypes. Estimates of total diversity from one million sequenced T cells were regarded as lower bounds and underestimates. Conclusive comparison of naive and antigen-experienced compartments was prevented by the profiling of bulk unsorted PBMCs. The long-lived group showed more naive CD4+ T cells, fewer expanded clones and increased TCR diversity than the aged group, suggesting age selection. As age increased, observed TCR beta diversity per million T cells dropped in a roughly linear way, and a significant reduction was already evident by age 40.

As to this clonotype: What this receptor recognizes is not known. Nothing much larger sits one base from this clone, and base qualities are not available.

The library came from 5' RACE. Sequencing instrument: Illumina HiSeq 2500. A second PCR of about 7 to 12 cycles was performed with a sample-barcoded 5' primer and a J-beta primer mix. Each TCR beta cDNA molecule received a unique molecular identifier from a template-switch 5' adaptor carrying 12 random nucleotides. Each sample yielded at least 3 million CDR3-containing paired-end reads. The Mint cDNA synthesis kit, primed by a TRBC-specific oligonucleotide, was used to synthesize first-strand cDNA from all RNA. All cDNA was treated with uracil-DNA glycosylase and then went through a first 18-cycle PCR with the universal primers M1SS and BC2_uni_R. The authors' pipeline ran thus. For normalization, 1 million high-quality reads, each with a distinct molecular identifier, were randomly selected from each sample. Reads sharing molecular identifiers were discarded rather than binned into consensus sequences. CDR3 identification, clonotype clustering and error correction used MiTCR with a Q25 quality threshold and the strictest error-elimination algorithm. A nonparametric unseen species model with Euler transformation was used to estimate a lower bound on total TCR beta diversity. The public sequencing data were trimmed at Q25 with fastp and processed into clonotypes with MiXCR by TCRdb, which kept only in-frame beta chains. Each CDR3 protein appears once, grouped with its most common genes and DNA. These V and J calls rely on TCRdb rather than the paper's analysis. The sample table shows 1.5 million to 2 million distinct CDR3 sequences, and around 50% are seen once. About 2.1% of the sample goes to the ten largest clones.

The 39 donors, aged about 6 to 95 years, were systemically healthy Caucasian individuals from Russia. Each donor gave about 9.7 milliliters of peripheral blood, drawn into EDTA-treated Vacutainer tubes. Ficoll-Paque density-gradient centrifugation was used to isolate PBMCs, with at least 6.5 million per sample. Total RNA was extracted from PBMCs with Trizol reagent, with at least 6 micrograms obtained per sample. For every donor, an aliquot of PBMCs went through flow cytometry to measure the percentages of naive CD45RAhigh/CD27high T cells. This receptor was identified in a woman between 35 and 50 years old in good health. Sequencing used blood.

The CDR3 sequence is CSATRDRGSSVETQYF. In nucleotide form, the sequence is TGCAGTGCAACTCGGGACAGGGGGTCGAGCGTAGAGACCCAGTACTTC. The chain joins TRBV20-1 to TRBJ2-5, with TRBD1 identical over 11 junction bases. Measured from the cysteine to the phenylalanine, the CDR3 is 16 residues long. Of the read, only the CDR3 DNA is kept; its 48 bases are in frame from base 1. Ends trimmed: V by 6 bases, J by 4 bases; bases unmatched to a gene: 13. CDR1 and CDR2 are read off the germline V gene (reference sequence) as DFQATT and SNEGSKA.